This T cell receptor (beta chain) was recovered during a study of cytomegalovirus exposure and HLA in healthy donors. About the study: Assignment to the Caucasian-associated ancestry cluster applied to around 76% of the approximately 420 genotyped donors.

Of note for this clone: Its specificity is not known.

The V gene end was trimmed by 1 base and the J gene end by 2 bases; junction bases not matched to a gene: 4. Germline V CDR1 and CDR2: SGHTA, FQGNSA. The CDR3 loop spans 15 amino acids. Findings and limits, study-wide: Judged likely to be a sequencing artifact was a cluster of highly shared sequence variants.

The study ran its PCR with 60 Vbeta and 13 Jbeta primers. Assay used: immunoSEQ multiplex PCR; TCRdb lists only in-frame clones, some missing. This sample has 95,000 to 130,000 clones, with roughly 79% found just once. Source material: PBMCs. The chain links TRBV7-2 to TRBJ2-7; 8 bases agree with TRBD2. The sequence was obtained from a woman younger than 45 in good health and CMV-seronegative. The CDR3 nucleotides are TGTGCCAGCAGCTTAGAGGCAGCGGGAGCCTACGAGCAGTACTTC. Residues: CASSLEAAGAYEQYF. Looking up the rest from reference TRBV7-2 and TRBJ2-7 gives the full variable domain: GAGVSQSPSNKVTEKGKDVELRCDPISGHTALYWYRQSLGQGLEFLIYFQGNSAPDKSGLPSDRFSAERTGGSVSTLTIQRTQQEDSAVYLCASSLEAAGAYEQYFGPGTRLTVT.